This is a list of T cell receptor beta chains from one sample in a study of blood T cell repertoires in COVID-19. Using immunoSEQ multiplex PCR, the repertoire was profiled, and TCRdb retains in-frame clones only, with some absent. Among some 180,000 clones listed, 88% were seen once. The source material was peripheral blood. These receptors were obtained from a man over 45 with COVID-19, enrolled during active disease. Each CDR3 is given with its conserved first and last residue. The order of the fields is CDR3 DNA, CDR3 protein, V gene, clone size, D gene, J gene. A D gene is named only where the DNA matches it firmly. Clone size, where shown, is once, few, many, or a class for clones that have expanded.

CDR3 DNA: TGTGCCAGCAGCTTCTTCCTAAACGAGCAGTACTTC; CDR3 protein: CASSFFLNEQYF; V gene: TRBV11-2; clone size: .; D gene: .; J gene: TRBJ2-7
CDR3 DNA: TGCAGCGTGACAGCGGGAGTTGGATCTTACGAGCAGTACTTC; CDR3 protein: CSVTAGVGSYEQYF; V gene: TRBV29-1; clone size: many; D gene: TRBD2; J gene: TRBJ2-7
CDR3 DNA: TGTGCCAGCAGCTTCGAAACAAGGGGAATAGCCTACGAGCAGTACTTC; CDR3 protein: CASSFETRGIAYEQYF; V gene: TRBV7-8; clone size: .; D gene: .; J gene: TRBJ2-7
CDR3 DNA: TGTGCCAACAGGGACAGCTCCTACGAGCAGTACTTC; CDR3 protein: CANRDSSYEQYF; V gene: TRBV10-3; clone size: few; D gene: TRBD1; J gene: TRBJ2-7
CDR3 DNA: TGTGCCAGCAGCCCCTCTGGGCGGGGACCTGAGGGCTACACCTTC; CDR3 protein: CASSPSGRGPEGYTF; V gene: TRBV9; clone size: .; D gene: .; J gene: TRBJ1-2
CDR3 DNA: TGTGCCAGCAGCTTATTTCTAAGTTCCCCGACTGAAGCTTTCTTT; CDR3 protein: CASSLFLSSPTEAFF; V gene: TRBV7-2; clone size: .; D gene: .; J gene: TRBJ1-1
CDR3 DNA: TGTGCCAGTAGTATGGAAGCGGGAGCCTACAATGAGCAGTTCTTC; CDR3 protein: CASSMEAGAYNEQFF; V gene: TRBV19; clone size: .; D gene: TRBD2; J gene: TRBJ2-1
CDR3 DNA: TGTGCCAGCAGCCCCCGGACAACCTCAACTAATGAAAAACTGTTTTTT; CDR3 protein: CASSPRTTSTNEKLFF; V gene: TRBV7-6; clone size: once; D gene: .; J gene: TRBJ1-4
CDR3 DNA: TGTGCCAGCAGCTCGCCAGGGGGATTCTCTGGAAACACCATATATTTT; CDR3 protein: CASSSPGGFSGNTIYF; V gene: TRBV7-8; clone size: .; D gene: TRBD1; J gene: TRBJ1-3
CDR3 DNA: TGCGCCAGCGGGCAGGGGCAAGAGACCCAGTACTTC; CDR3 protein: CASGQGQETQYF; V gene: TRBV5-1; clone size: .; D gene: .; J gene: TRBJ2-5
CDR3 DNA: TGCAGTGCTAGTCCGCTGAGGACTAGTTCTGGGCAACCTAGGGGGGAGCAGTACTTC; CDR3 protein: CSASPLRTSSGQPRGEQYF; V gene: TRBV20-1; clone size: .; D gene: .; J gene: TRBJ2-7
CDR3 DNA: TGCAGCGCTACATCGGGGAAAGAGACCCAGTACTTC; CDR3 protein: CSATSGKETQYF; V gene: TRBV29-1; clone size: .; D gene: .; J gene: TRBJ2-5
CDR3 DNA: TGTGCCAGTAGTAGAGACAACTCCTACGAGCAGTACTTC; CDR3 protein: CASSRDNSYEQYF; V gene: TRBV19; clone size: .; D gene: .; J gene: TRBJ2-7
CDR3 DNA: TGTGCCACCAGCGCGGGACAGGGGGTCTCGGACACTGAAGCTTTCTTT; CDR3 protein: CATSAGQGVSDTEAFF; V gene: TRBV15; clone size: once; D gene: TRBD1; J gene: TRBJ1-1
CDR3 DNA: TGCGCCAGCAGCTTGGGGATCGGGACTAGCGGGAGCAGGCCTACCTACGAGCAGTACTTC; CDR3 protein: CASSLGIGTSGSRPTYEQYF; V gene: TRBV5-1; clone size: few; D gene: TRBD2; J gene: TRBJ2-7
CDR3 DNA: TGTGCCAGCAGTCCACAGGGGGCTCTACACACCATATATTTT; CDR3 protein: CASSPQGALHTIYF; V gene: TRBV27; clone size: .; D gene: TRBD1; J gene: TRBJ1-3
CDR3 DNA: TGTGCCAGCAGTTCTTTCCGGACTAGCGGGGGGGATCTCGGGGAGACCCAGTACTTC; CDR3 protein: CASSSFRTSGGDLGETQYF; V gene: TRBV27; clone size: .; D gene: TRBD2; J gene: TRBJ2-5
CDR3 DNA: TGTGCTAGTGGTTTGGGACTAGCGGGAGCGGCCTACGAGCAGTACTTC; CDR3 protein: CASGLGLAGAAYEQYF; V gene: TRBV12-5; clone size: .; D gene: TRBD2; J gene: TRBJ2-7
CDR3 DNA: TGTGCCAGCAGCAAAACCCCAACAGGGCCGGTCGACGAGCAGTACTTC; CDR3 protein: CASSKTPTGPVDEQYF; V gene: TRBV7-9; clone size: .; D gene: .; J gene: TRBJ2-7
CDR3 DNA: TGTGCCAGTAGCAACGGACTACGCACAGATACGCAGTATTTT; CDR3 protein: CASSNGLRTDTQYF; V gene: TRBV19; clone size: .; D gene: .; J gene: TRBJ2-3
CDR3 DNA: TGTGCCAGCAGTGAAGCAAGCAGCACAGATACGCAGTATTTT; CDR3 protein: CASSEASSTDTQYF; V gene: TRBV2; clone size: .; D gene: .; J gene: TRBJ2-3
CDR3 DNA: TGTGCCAGCGGACAAGGGGATACGCAGTATTTT; CDR3 protein: CASGQGDTQYF; V gene: TRBV7-3; clone size: .; D gene: .; J gene: TRBJ2-3
CDR3 DNA: TGTGCCAGCAGTATCTGGCAGGGTGGGTATCGGCCCTACGAGCAGTACTTC; CDR3 protein: CASSIWQGGYRPYEQYF; V gene: TRBV28; clone size: .; D gene: .; J gene: TRBJ2-7
CDR3 DNA: TGCAGCGGCGGACTAGCGGCTTCTAGCACAGATACGCAGTATTTT; CDR3 protein: CSGGLAASSTDTQYF; V gene: TRBV29-1; clone size: .; D gene: TRBD2; J gene: TRBJ2-3
CDR3 DNA: TGTGCCAGCAGCGGGCAGACCTCTGGAAACACCATATATTTT; CDR3 protein: CASSGQTSGNTIYF; V gene: TRBV5-6; clone size: .; D gene: .; J gene: TRBJ1-3
CDR3 DNA: TGTGCTAGTGCCGTTCGTAGCGGGGCGACCAAAAACATTCAGTACTTC; CDR3 protein: CASAVRSGATKNIQYF; V gene: TRBV12-5; clone size: .; D gene: TRBD2; J gene: TRBJ2-4
CDR3 DNA: TGTGCCAGCAGCCAAGCGGGAGGTAGCACAGATACGCAGTATTTT; CDR3 protein: CASSQAGGSTDTQYF; V gene: TRBV7-3; clone size: .; D gene: TRBD2; J gene: TRBJ2-3
CDR3 DNA: TGTGCCAGCAGCGTATTCCGGGGTGAGCAGTTCTTC; CDR3 protein: CASSVFRGEQFF; V gene: TRBV9; clone size: .; D gene: .; J gene: TRBJ2-1
CDR3 DNA: TGTGCCAGCATTTTAGGAGGCGGCAATCAGCCCCAGCATTTT; CDR3 protein: CASILGGGNQPQHF; V gene: TRBV7-7; clone size: .; D gene: .; J gene: TRBJ1-5
CDR3 DNA: TGTGCCAGCAGCCTAACCGCCTCGACTGGCATGAACACTGAAGCTTTCTTT; CDR3 protein: CASSLTASTGMNTEAFF; V gene: TRBV7-2; clone size: .; D gene: .; J gene: TRBJ1-1
CDR3 DNA: TGCAGCGTTGTGTGGACAGAAGGCGAGCAGTTCTTC; CDR3 protein: CSVVWTEGEQFF; V gene: TRBV29-1; clone size: .; D gene: .; J gene: TRBJ2-1
CDR3 DNA: TGTGCCAGTACCGCAGGGAGGACAGGGGGCTACGAGCAGTACTTC; CDR3 protein: CASTAGRTGGYEQYF; V gene: TRBV19; clone size: .; D gene: TRBD1; J gene: TRBJ2-7
CDR3 DNA: TGTGCCAGCAGCTTAGGACACAACTACGAGCAGTACTTC; CDR3 protein: CASSLGHNYEQYF; V gene: TRBV7-8; clone size: once; D gene: .; J gene: TRBJ2-7
CDR3 DNA: TGTGCCAGCAGTTACCCGGACAAGCCCCAGCATTTT; CDR3 protein: CASSYPDKPQHF; V gene: TRBV6-2/TRBV6-3; clone size: once; D gene: .; J gene: TRBJ1-5
CDR3 DNA: TGTGCCAGCAGCTTAGCGGGGGGAAATCTGGAGACCCAGTACTTC; CDR3 protein: CASSLAGGNLETQYF; V gene: TRBV11-2; clone size: .; D gene: TRBD2; J gene: TRBJ2-5
CDR3 DNA: TGTGCCAGTCGGGACAGGGATTACGAGCAGTACTTC; CDR3 protein: CASRDRDYEQYF; V gene: TRBV19; clone size: once; D gene: TRBD1; J gene: TRBJ2-7
CDR3 DNA: TGCGCCAGCAGCTTGACAAACAGGGGGCGTTTGGAGAACTATGGCTACACCTTC; CDR3 protein: CASSLTNRGRLENYGYTF; V gene: TRBV5-1; clone size: .; D gene: TRBD1; J gene: TRBJ1-2
CDR3 DNA: TGTGCCAGCAGCTTAAGGTACGGTCGCGGGAGTCCCGACGAGCAGTACTTC; CDR3 protein: CASSLRYGRGSPDEQYF; V gene: TRBV7-8; clone size: .; D gene: TRBD2; J gene: TRBJ2-7
CDR3 DNA: TGCGCCAGCAGCCCGGTAGCGGGACTAGCGAACAATGAGCAGTTCTTC; CDR3 protein: CASSPVAGLANNEQFF; V gene: TRBV5-1; clone size: .; D gene: TRBD2; J gene: TRBJ2-1
CDR3 DNA: TGTGCCAGCAGTTTGGAAGCGGACCTCTACAATGAGCAGTTCTTC; CDR3 protein: CASSLEADLYNEQFF; V gene: TRBV6-6; clone size: .; D gene: .; J gene: TRBJ2-1
CDR3 DNA: TGCGCCAGCAGCGCTAGACTAGCGGCCACAGATACGCAGTATTTT; CDR3 protein: CASSARLAATDTQYF; V gene: TRBV4-3; clone size: once; D gene: TRBD2; J gene: TRBJ2-3
CDR3 DNA: TGCAGTGTTACCGTGGGAGAGGCCCAGCATTTT; CDR3 protein: CSVTVGEAQHF; V gene: TRBV20-1; clone size: .; D gene: .; J gene: TRBJ1-5
CDR3 DNA: TGTGCCAGCAGCTTAGCCAGGGCCGCCCTAGGATATACGCAGTATTTT; CDR3 protein: CASSLARAALGYTQYF; V gene: TRBV11-1; clone size: .; D gene: .; J gene: TRBJ2-3
CDR3 DNA: TGTGCCAGCAGCGTAGCGGGAACCTACAATGAGCAGTTCTTC; CDR3 protein: CASSVAGTYNEQFF; V gene: TRBV25-1; clone size: .; D gene: TRBD2; J gene: TRBJ2-1
CDR3 DNA: TGTGCCAGCAGCTTGAGCCCCAATCAGCCCCAGCATTTT; CDR3 protein: CASSLSPNQPQHF; V gene: TRBV5-4; clone size: once; D gene: .; J gene: TRBJ1-5
CDR3 DNA: TGTGCCAGCTCACTTGGACAGTCCCGGCCAGAGACCCAGTACTTC; CDR3 protein: CASSLGQSRPETQYF; V gene: TRBV18; clone size: .; D gene: .; J gene: TRBJ2-5
CDR3 DNA: TGTGCCAGCAGTCCCGGACTAGGCGGCACCGGGGAGCTGTTTTTT; CDR3 protein: CASSPGLGGTGELFF; V gene: TRBV6-2/TRBV6-3; clone size: once; D gene: TRBD2; J gene: TRBJ2-2
CDR3 DNA: TGTGCCTGGAAAGGGACAGGGGGAAACACCATATATTTT; CDR3 protein: CAWKGTGGNTIYF; V gene: TRBV30; clone size: .; D gene: TRBD1; J gene: TRBJ1-3
CDR3 DNA: TGTGCCAGCAATCATGTCAGGAAAGAGACCCAGTACTTC; CDR3 protein: CASNHVRKETQYF; V gene: TRBV6-5; clone size: .; D gene: .; J gene: TRBJ2-5
CDR3 DNA: TGCGCCAGCAGCTTGGTGCGGGAGAACACTGAAGCTTTCTTT; CDR3 protein: CASSLVRENTEAFF; V gene: TRBV5-1; clone size: once; D gene: .; J gene: TRBJ1-1
CDR3 DNA: TGTGCCAGCAGCCAAGACCGGGACAGGGCCAACGTCCTGACTTTC; CDR3 protein: CASSQDRDRANVLTF; V gene: TRBV14; clone size: .; D gene: .; J gene: TRBJ2-6
CDR3 DNA: TGCGCCAGCACCCCAAGGACTAGCGGGAGCACAGATACGCAGTATTTT; CDR3 protein: CASTPRTSGSTDTQYF; V gene: TRBV5-1; clone size: few; D gene: TRBD2; J gene: TRBJ2-3
CDR3 DNA: TGTGCCAGCAGTTCCACTAGGGCAGGGGGCGGAGAGACCCAGTACTTC; CDR3 protein: CASSSTRAGGGETQYF; V gene: TRBV6-6; clone size: few; D gene: TRBD1; J gene: TRBJ2-5
CDR3 DNA: TGTGCCAGCAGTCCCCGGTCTGGCGAGCAGTACTTC; CDR3 protein: CASSPRSGEQYF; V gene: TRBV6-5; clone size: .; D gene: .; J gene: TRBJ2-7
CDR3 DNA: TGTGCCAGCAGAGATGGACAGAAAGAGACCCAGTACTTC; CDR3 protein: CASRDGQKETQYF; V gene: TRBV12-3/TRBV12-4; clone size: .; D gene: .; J gene: TRBJ2-5